Listed here is a single TCR beta chain. The same CDR3 arises from other DNA sequences in this sample as well. The record originates from a study of shared clonotypes between healthy human individuals. A deep-level run was used for the assay. Sequencing used immunoSEQ multiplex PCR; TCRdb keeps in-frame clones, though not all of them. The profile shows 650,000 to 750,000 clones, more than 70% of them singletons. CDR3 size: 14 residues. CDR1 and CDR2 from the germline V gene are MNHNS and SASEGT. The V end was cut by 2 bases, the J end by 0 bases, with 6 bases between. The sequence derives from a woman between 25 and 40 years old in good health. The V call is TRBV6-1, the J call TRBJ2-3; D ambiguous. The sequenced material came from memory CD4+ T cells sorted from blood. Noted subset: CD45RA-negative fraction. DNA for the CDR3: TGTGCCAGCAGTGAAAGGAGTAGCACAGATACGCAGTATTTT. Translation gives CASSERSSTDTQYF.